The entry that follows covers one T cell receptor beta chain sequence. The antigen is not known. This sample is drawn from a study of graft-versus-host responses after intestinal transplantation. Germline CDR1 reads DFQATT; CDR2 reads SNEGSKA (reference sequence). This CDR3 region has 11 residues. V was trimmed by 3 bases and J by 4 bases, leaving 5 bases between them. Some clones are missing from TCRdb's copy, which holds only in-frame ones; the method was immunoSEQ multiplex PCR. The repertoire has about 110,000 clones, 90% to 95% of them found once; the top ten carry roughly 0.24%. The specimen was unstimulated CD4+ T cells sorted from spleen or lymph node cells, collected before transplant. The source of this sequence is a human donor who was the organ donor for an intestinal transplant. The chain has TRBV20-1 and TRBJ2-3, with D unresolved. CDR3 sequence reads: CSASLADTQYF. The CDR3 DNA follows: TGCAGTGCTAGTTTGGCAGATACGCAGTATTTT.